This T cell receptor beta chain appears in the sequencing data of a study of Ad26.COV2.S vaccination and SARS-CoV-2 variants. Study summary: Participant was drawn from the COV1001 Ad26.COV2.S trial arm. Findings of the study overall: People who got the vaccine or the placebo had similar non-spike TCR breadth. The breadth of spike-specific CD8+ and CD4+ T cell responses after vaccination was reportedly substantial. Measurements of TCR breadth and depth may have given underestimates of the total T cell responses.

Regarding treatment: roughly 19 received Ad26.COV2.S at low or high dose, single or two shots; 5 received placebo; per-sample allocation not given. Specimens were obtained on day 63 following the first vaccine or placebo injection. The CDR3 consists of 15 residues. Trimming stripped 1 base from V and 10 bases from J, with 14 bases between. Germline V gene sequence: CDR1 SGHAT, CDR2 FQNNGV. With regard to this clone: What it binds is not known.

Sequencing was performed with immunoSEQ multiplex PCR; in TCRdb, only in-frame clones are kept and a portion is missing. The data show about 350,000 clones, approximately 90% seen once. The specimen was peripheral blood, collected in a trial of Ad26.COV2.S vaccine versus placebo. The sequence came from a person aged 18 to 59 who received the Ad26.COV2.S COVID-19 vaccine or a placebo. The V gene is TRBV11-2, the J gene TRBJ1-6; D may be TRBD1 (6 bases). The CDR3 DNA is TGTGCCAGCAGCTTAGCTTTACAGGGAACCTCACCCCTCCACTTT. This encodes CASSLALQGTSPLHF.